This entry describes one T cell receptor (beta chain). Its target is not known. The data were produced by immunoSEQ multiplex PCR, yet TCRdb's version contains in-frame clones alone and is incomplete. This sample has approximately 40,000 clones, with roughly 88% found just once. The CDR3 is 13 amino acids. The V gene's germline CDR1 is SGDLS and CDR2 YYNGEE. V was clipped by 4 bases and J by 7 bases, with 14 bases between them. The entry originates in a study of CD8 T cells in acute hepatitis C reinfection. The time point: naive CD8 control sorted from an acute-time-point sample. Findings and caveats of the study: Few CDR3s matched those for other epitopes. Acute resolver, follow-up resolver and acute chronic samples had similar high diversity.

The V call is TRBV9, the J call TRBJ1-1; tentatively, D is TRBD1 (6 bases). The material sequenced was naive CD8+ T cells from PBMCs. The clonotype originates from a woman aged 18-29 years who spontaneously cleared hepatitis C infection. In DNA, the CDR3 is TGTGCCAGCAGCACGAGTGGGGGCAGTGAAGCTTTCTTT. This translates into CASSTSGGSEAFF. The entire variable domain, with the rest obtained from reference TRBV9 and TRBJ1-1, is as follows: DSGVTQTPKHLITATGQRVTLRCSPRSGDLSVYWYQQSLDQGLQFLIQYYNGEERAKGNILERFSAQQFPDLHSELNLSSLELGDSALYFCASSTSGGSEAFFGQGTRLTVV.